These 27 T cell receptor beta chains share one sample of origin, sequenced in a study of T cell responses to AZD1222 COVID-19 vaccine. Clones were sequenced by immunoSEQ multiplex PCR, and TCRdb holds only the in-frame ones, with some missing. The sample contains 150,000 or so clones, approximately 90% of which appear only once. The specimen comprised peripheral blood, sampled on day 0 of AZD1222 vaccination. The receptors were gathered from an adult in good health.

This clone was seen only a few times. This rearrangement joins TRBV19 to TRBJ1-6; D is ambiguous. The CDR3 is 18 residues long. From germline, CDR1 is LNHDA and CDR2 SQIVND (reference sequence). V lost 4 bases and J 0 bases, leaving 16 bases between the germline ends. CDR3 DNA sequence: TGTGCCAGTAGTACCCGCCGGATCTCCGACTCCTATAATTCACCCCTCCACTTT. Protein product: CASSTRRISDSYNSPLHF.

This clone was observed a single time. CDR3 nucleotides: TGTGCCAGCAGTGAAGGCGGAAGGGGCCTTTACGAGCAGTACTTC. Translated, it gives CASSEGGRGLYEQYF. The chain links TRBV6-1 to TRBJ2-7; D may be TRBD1 (5 bases). CDR3 length: 15 amino acids. From germline, CDR1 is MNHNS and CDR2 SASEGT. Trimming stripped 1 base from V and 4 bases from J, with 14 bases between.

The V gene is TRBV6-5, the J gene TRBJ1-4; TRBD1 agrees at 11 bases. The CDR3 contains 15 residues. The germline gives CDR1 MNHEY, CDR2 SVGAGI. The ends lost 6 bases at V and 6 bases at J; junction bases unmatched: 6. In DNA, the CDR3 is TGTGCCAGCAGGGACAGGGGGCAGGTCGATGAAAAACTGTTTTTT. Its translation is CASRDRGQVDEKLFF.

This rearrangement joins TRBV12-3 or TRBV12-4 to TRBJ2-1; possible D gene TRBD2, 6 bases. The CDR3 totals 13 residues. V lost 7 bases to trimming and J lost 7 bases, with 14 bases between them. DNA of the CDR3: TGTGCCAGCACCCTTTCCGGAGGGAATGAGCAGTTCTTC. Its translation: CASTLSGGNEQFF.

The CDR3 sequence is CASTTGGTRRGKLFF. Written as DNA, the CDR3 is TGTGCCAGTACCACAGGCGGGACACGCCGTGGAAAACTGTTTTTT. The rearrangement uses TRBV19 and TRBJ1-4, with D perhaps matching TRBD1 (6 bases). The CDR3 loop spans 15 amino acids. Germline CDR1 and CDR2: LNHDA and SQIVND (reference sequence). V shed 7 bases and J shed 10 bases, with 22 bases lying between them.

The chain recombines TRBV7-2 with TRBJ2-1; D perhaps matches TRBD2 (5 bases). Trimming cost V 4 bases and J 6 bases, with 16 bases left between them. The CDR3 is made up of 15 amino acids. CDR1 is SGHTA, CDR2 FQGNSA, per germline. The CDR3, as DNA: TGTGCCAGCAGCTCACAGCCAGGAGGCGGCAATGAGCAGTTCTTC. Its protein is CASSSQPGGGNEQFF.

This rearrangement joins TRBV5-5 to TRBJ1-5; 9 bases map to TRBD1. The ends lost 2 bases at V and 6 bases at J; junction bases unmatched: 6. The germline V gene has CDR1 SGHKS and CDR2 YYEKEE (reference sequence). The CDR3 has 15 amino acids. CDR3 nucleotides: TGTGCCAGCAGCTTCACCGGGACAGGGCGTCAGCCCCAGCATTTT. It specifies CASSFTGTGRQPQHF.

This clone is deemed medium-sized (0.01 to 0.1%). This rearrangement joins TRBV6-1 to TRBJ2-7, with 8 positions matching TRBD2. The germline V gene has CDR1 MNHNS and CDR2 SASEGT. V was clipped by 1 base and J by 1 base; unmatched bases: 3. This CDR3 is 15 amino acids long. The CDR3 is CASSEELAGSYEQYF. The DNA of the CDR3 is TGTGCCAGCAGTGAAGAATTAGCGGGGTCCTACGAGCAGTACTTC.

A note on this clone: The junction and the germline gene differ at one end; a read error may be behind it. The chain employs TRBV6-5 and TRBJ2-5; 7 bases are shared with TRBD2. CDR3 size: 14 residues. The germline V gene has CDR1 MNHEY and CDR2 SVGAGI. CDR3 nucleotide sequence: TGTGCCAGCAGCGGCGGGGGAGACCAGGAGACCCAGTACTTC. Translation gives CASSGGGDQETQYF.

This chain connects TRBV7-3 to TRBJ1-2; 7 bases line up with TRBD1. V lost 3 bases to trimming and J lost 2 bases; unmatched junction nucleotides: 9. This CDR3 is 16 amino acids long. Germline CDR1 SGHTA, CDR2 FQGTGA. The DNA of the CDR3 is TGTGCCAGCAGCTTGGGGGGACAGAAGGCCAACTATGGCTACACCTTC. Translating it yields CASSLGGQKANYGYTF.

V gene TRBV5-4 combines with J gene TRBJ1-6; D may be TRBD1 (6 bases). Germline lookup yields CDR1 SGHNT and CDR2 YYREEE (reference sequence). Trimming stripped 5 bases from V and 6 bases from J, with 15 bases between. The CDR3 runs 15 residues. The CDR3 DNA sequence: TGTGCCAGCAGGAAGGGGATACAGGGTAATTCACCCCTCCACTTT. Translation gives CASRKGIQGNSPLHF.

The chain joins TRBV19 to TRBJ1-5; 7 bases match TRBD1. Trimming removed 9 bases from V and 6 bases from J; junction bases left unmatched: 5. The CDR3 sequence is 12 residues long. The germline V gene encodes CDR1 LNHDA and CDR2 SQIVND (reference sequence). The CDR3 DNA reads TGTGCCAGCCAGACAGGGCTTCAGCCCCAGCATTTT. Translation gives CASQTGLQPQHF.

The chain joins TRBV2 to TRBJ1-5; D may be TRBD1 (6 bases). This CDR3 comprises 15 residues. V was pared by 6 bases and J by 4 bases, with 16 bases between. Germline CDR1 and CDR2: SNHLY and FYNNEI. In nucleotides, the CDR3 is TGTGCCAGCAGAGCTACCGGGACAACTAATCAGCCCCAGCATTTT. Protein product: CASRATGTTNQPQHF.

The chain is built from TRBV12-3 or TRBV12-4 and TRBJ1-1; no definite D call. The germline V and J ends were trimmed by 6 bases and 11 bases, with 13 bases remaining between them. This CDR3 spans 11 amino acids. CDR3 in DNA: TGTGCCAGCAGAGAGGTCATTGAGGCTTTCTTT. It encodes CASREVIEAFF.

This chain links TRBV7-2 with TRBJ1-2; 7 nucleotides match TRBD1. The CDR3 loop spans 16 amino acids. Trimming took 1 base from V and 4 from J; bases not matched to a gene: 9. Germline V gene lookup returns CDR1 SGHTA and CDR2 FQGNSA. The CDR3 is CASSLDRNPGGYGYTF. The CDR3 coding sequence is TGTGCCAGCAGCTTAGACCGCAACCCAGGGGGCTATGGCTACACCTTC.

The chain recombines TRBV6-5 with TRBJ1-5; 7 positions match TRBD1. The V gene's germline CDR1 is MNHEY and CDR2 SVGAGI. CDR3 length: 14 amino acids. With 6 bases clipped from V and 9 bases from J, the junction kept 11 bases outside the gene matches. DNA of the CDR3: TGTGCCAGCAGGGCAAAGGAGGGGGCGCGGCCCCAGCATTTT. Protein sequence: CASRAKEGARPQHF.

This clone was seen a handful of times. The chain uses TRBV15 and TRBJ2-6; 8 nucleotides agree with TRBD1. The CDR3 has 19 amino acids. Germline V lookup: CDR1 LNHNV, CDR2 YYDKDF (reference sequence). V lost 1 base, J lost 0 bases, and 8 bases stayed unmatched. The CDR3 reads CATSRVTGQDFSGANVLTF. The CDR3 nucleotides are TGTGCCACCAGCAGAGTTACGGGACAGGATTTCTCTGGGGCCAACGTCCTGACTTTC.

The J gene is TRBJ1-5, the V gene TRBV5-8; unclear D gene. Germline CDR1 SGHTS, CDR2 YDEGEE. V was trimmed by 2 bases and J by 0 bases, leaving 12 bases between them. This CDR3 region has 16 residues. The CDR3 is CASSFRADYSNQPQHF. DNA of the CDR3: TGTGCCAGCAGCTTTAGGGCAGACTATAGCAATCAGCCCCAGCATTTT.

This rearrangement joins TRBV4-1 to TRBJ2-7; 8 nucleotides line up with TRBD2. Per germline, CDR1 MGHRA and CDR2 YSYEKL. With 2 bases clipped from V and 3 bases from J, the junction kept 9 bases outside the gene matches. The CDR3 length is 16 residues. CDR3 coding DNA: TGCGCCAGCAGCCAACCCACGGGAGGGGCCTACTACGAGCAGTACTTC. This encodes CASSQPTGGAYYEQYF.

V and J are TRBV5-6 and TRBJ2-2; no definite D call. Between the trimmed V and J ends, which lost 1 base and 1 base, there was a span of 8 bases. The CDR3 covers 15 residues. The germline CDR1 and CDR2 sequences are SGHDT and YYEEEE. This chain's CDR3 is CASSLFDRNTGELFF. DNA for the CDR3: TGTGCCAGCAGCTTGTTCGATAGGAACACCGGGGAGCTGTTTTTT.

The gene calls are TRBV5-4 and TRBJ2-5; perhaps TRBD2 as D (5 bases). CDR3 length: 15 amino acids. Germline assignment: CDR1 SGHNT and CDR2 YYREEE (reference sequence). V was clipped by 1 base and J by 1 base, with 11 bases between them. In DNA form, the CDR3 reads TGTGCCAGCAGCTTGCCTAGCTGGGGCCAAGAGACCCAGTACTTC. Amino acids: CASSLPSWGQETQYF.

In this sample, this clone turned up once. The V and J genes are TRBV19 and TRBJ1-1; D call uncertain. CDR1 and CDR2 (germline): LNHDA, SQIVND (reference sequence). The CDR3 consists of 13 residues. Trimming shortened V by 2 bases and J by 5 bases, and 9 bases separated the two germline ends. CDR3 amino acids: CASSINFGTEAFF. DNA of the CDR3: TGTGCCAGTAGTATAAATTTCGGGACTGAAGCTTTCTTT. Drawing the rest from reference TRBV19 and TRBJ1-1, the complete variable domain is DGGITQSPKYLFRKEGQNVTLSCEQNLNHDAMYWYRQDPGQGLRLIYYSQIVNDFQKGDIAEGYSVSREKKESFPLTVTSAQKNPTAFYLCASSINFGTEAFFGQGTRLTVV.

The gene calls are TRBV11-2 and TRBJ1-2, with 8 bases that match TRBD1. Trimming at V came to 5 bases and at J to 7 bases, leaving 12 bases not matched to a gene. The germline CDR1 and CDR2 sequences are SGHAT and FQNNGV. CDR3 length: 15 amino acids. Here the CDR3 DNA reads TGTGCCAGCAGCCCGGACCTTGACAGGGGAGTTGGCTACACCTTC. Residues: CASSPDLDRGVGYTF.

The rearrangement joins TRBV6-5 to TRBJ1-4; perhaps TRBD1 as D (5 bases). The CDR3 contains 15 residues. The V end was cut by 2 bases, the J end by 0 bases, with 7 bases between. The germline CDR1 and CDR2 sequences are MNHEY and SVGAGI. The CDR3 sequence: CASSYAGSTNEKLFF. The CDR3 DNA is TGTGCCAGCAGTTACGCAGGGTCAACTAATGAAAAACTGTTTTTT.

The chain uses TRBV27 and TRBJ2-7, with D perhaps matching TRBD2 (7 bases). Germline values: CDR1 MNHEY, CDR2 SMNVEV (reference sequence). The CDR3 is 14 residues long. The V and J ends lost 3 bases and 3 bases respectively, with 12 bases between them. The CDR3 bases are TGTGCCAGCAGTTTCCGGGGGGCGGTCTACGAGCAGTACTTC. This translates into CASSFRGAVYEQYF.

This clone was observed a single time. The gene calls are TRBV9 and TRBJ1-5, with D uncertain. The V end was cut by 2 bases, the J end by 3 bases, with 9 bases between. Germline CDR1 is SGDLS and CDR2 is YYNGEE. The CDR3 sequence is 14 residues long. CDR3 bases: TGTGCCAGCAGCGTGGGTGGACCCAATCAGCCCCAGCATTTT. Encoded protein: CASSVGGPNQPQHF.

This clone has only one observation. The gene calls are TRBV3-1 (or the pseudogene TRBV3-2) and TRBJ1-3; D gene ambiguous. CDR1 is LGHDT, CDR2 YNNKEL, per germline (reference sequence). CDR3 length: 15 residues. V was clipped by 1 base and J by 3 bases, with 10 bases between them. CDR3 residues: CASSQGRPGGNTIYF. The DNA of the CDR3 is TGTGCCAGCAGCCAAGGCAGGCCGGGTGGAAACACCATATATTTT.